This record looks at one TCR beta chain sequence and its context. This entry belongs to a study of blood T cell repertoires in COVID-19. Study-level information: Collection of acute and convalescent COVID-19 samples took place in the United States, Italy and Spain. T cells, B-cell-depleted T cells, or PBMCs provided the cDNA or gDNA that served as material.

Authors' analysis steps: Counts of nucleated cells, estimated from reference gene primer amplification, were obtained. The protocol was immunoSEQ multiplex PCR, while the TCRdb copy is restricted to in-frame clones and leaves out a portion. That table supplies the V and J calls and clone size; D and trimming were determined from the DNA. The repertoire holds approximately 220,000 clones, with around 85% as singletons. CDR1 MNHNS and CDR2 SASEGT come from the germline V gene. V shed 2 bases, J shed 2 bases, and the junction held 5 bases outside the gene matches. The CDR3 is made up of 16 amino acids. The sequence was obtained from a man aged 40-49 years with acute or convalescent COVID-19. The chain couples TRBV6-1 to TRBJ2-2; 7 nucleotides match TRBD2. Sequencing was done on a sample of peripheral blood. CDR3 DNA: TGTGCCAGCAGTGAATGGGCTAGCGGAAACACCGGGGAGCTGTTTTTT. This sequence encodes CASSEWASGNTGELFF.